The T cell receptor (beta chain) described here comes from a study of cytomegalovirus exposure and HLA in healthy donors. Study conclusions and caveats: Cytomegalovirus-associated status was assigned to approximately 160 TCR beta chains. Rarity characterized most TCR sequences, yet some public TCRs appeared in many donors.

Some clones are missing from TCRdb's copy, which holds only in-frame ones; the method was immunoSEQ multiplex PCR. Of over 150,000 clones listed, roughly nine tenths are singletons. The CDR3 extends over 13 amino acids. V lost 2 bases, J lost 1 base, and 6 bases lay in between. Germline V gene data show CDR1 as SGHTS and CDR2 as YDEGEE. Notes on this clone: The antigen is undetermined.

Donors were drawn from the approximately 120-subject validation cohort, separate from the approximately 700-subject first cohort. This TCR derives from a woman younger than 35 in good health and CMV-seropositive. What was sequenced was PBMCs. The chain carries TRBV5-8 and TRBJ1-1; D gene uncertain. The CDR3 nucleotides are TGTGCCAGCAGCTTCACAACGAACACTGAAGCTTTCTTT. This translates into CASSFTTNTEAFF.